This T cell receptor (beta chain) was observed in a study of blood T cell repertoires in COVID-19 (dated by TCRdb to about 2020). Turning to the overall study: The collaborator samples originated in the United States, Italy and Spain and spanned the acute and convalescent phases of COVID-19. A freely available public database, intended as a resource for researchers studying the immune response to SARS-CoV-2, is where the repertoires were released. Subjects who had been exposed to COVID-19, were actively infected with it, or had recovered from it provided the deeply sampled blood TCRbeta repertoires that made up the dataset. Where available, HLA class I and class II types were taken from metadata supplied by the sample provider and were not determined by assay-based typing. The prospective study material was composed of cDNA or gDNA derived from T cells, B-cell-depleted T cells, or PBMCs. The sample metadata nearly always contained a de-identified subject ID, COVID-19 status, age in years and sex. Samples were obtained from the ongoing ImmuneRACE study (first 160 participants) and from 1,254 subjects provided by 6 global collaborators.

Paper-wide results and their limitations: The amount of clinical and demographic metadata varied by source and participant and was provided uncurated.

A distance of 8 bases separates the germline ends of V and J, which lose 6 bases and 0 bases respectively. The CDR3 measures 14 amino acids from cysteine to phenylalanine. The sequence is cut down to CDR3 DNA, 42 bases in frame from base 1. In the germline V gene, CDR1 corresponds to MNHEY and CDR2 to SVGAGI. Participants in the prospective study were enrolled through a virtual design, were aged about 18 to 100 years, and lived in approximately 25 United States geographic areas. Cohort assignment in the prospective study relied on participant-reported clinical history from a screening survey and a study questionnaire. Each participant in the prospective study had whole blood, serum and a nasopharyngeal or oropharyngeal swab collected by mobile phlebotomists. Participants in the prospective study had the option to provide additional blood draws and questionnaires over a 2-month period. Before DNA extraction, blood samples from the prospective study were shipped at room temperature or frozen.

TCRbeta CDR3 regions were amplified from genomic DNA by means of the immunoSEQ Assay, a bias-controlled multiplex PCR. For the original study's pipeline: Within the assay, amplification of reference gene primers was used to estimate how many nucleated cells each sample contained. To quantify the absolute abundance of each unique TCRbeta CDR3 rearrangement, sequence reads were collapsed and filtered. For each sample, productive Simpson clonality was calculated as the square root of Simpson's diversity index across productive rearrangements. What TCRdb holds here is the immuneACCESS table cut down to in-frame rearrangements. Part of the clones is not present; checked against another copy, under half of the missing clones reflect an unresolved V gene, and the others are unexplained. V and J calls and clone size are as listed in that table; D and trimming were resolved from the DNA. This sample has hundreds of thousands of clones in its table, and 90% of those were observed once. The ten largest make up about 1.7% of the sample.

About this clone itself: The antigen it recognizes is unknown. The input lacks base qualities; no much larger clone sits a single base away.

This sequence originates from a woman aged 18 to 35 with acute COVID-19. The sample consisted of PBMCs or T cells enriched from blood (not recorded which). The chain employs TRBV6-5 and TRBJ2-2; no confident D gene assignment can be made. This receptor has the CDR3 CASSEEPNTGELFF. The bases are TGTGCCAGCAGCGAGGAACCGAACACCGGGGAGCTGTTTTTT.